The T cell receptor beta chain under discussion was sequenced for a study of identical twins' blood T cells. CDR1 and CDR2 (germline): KGHSH, LQKENI. The CDR3 contains 16 residues. Deletions cut 1 base from V and 0 bases from J, with 9 bases between. Sample barcodes were added at both library ends during cDNA synthesis. TCRdb fed the 5' RACE reads into MiXCR, producing one record per CDR3 protein. The sample has a few hundred thousand distinct CDR3 sequences, about 28% seen once. Sample: PBMCs. J is TRBJ2-2 and V is TRBV18, with D hard to call. This clonotype originated in a woman aged 18 to 55 in good health. CDR3 sequence (DNA): TGTGCCAGCTCACCACAGTCAGCCTCGAACACCGGGGAGCTGTTTTTT. This gives the protein CASSPQSASNTGELFF. Filled out from reference TRBV18 and TRBJ2-2, the complete variable domain reads NAGVMQNPRHLVRRRGQEARLRCSPMKGHSHVYWYRQLPEEGLKFMVYLQKENIIDESGMPKERFSAEFPKEGPSILRIQQVVRGDSAAYFCASSPQSASNTGELFFGEGSRLTVL.